Listed below are T cell receptor beta chains from one sample, sequenced in a study of cytomegalovirus exposure and HLA in healthy donors. Profiled with immunoSEQ multiplex PCR; TCRdb holds only in-frame clones, not every one. The table lists about 120,000 clones, 74% of them singletons, with 3.5% to 4.5% in the top ten. The sample taken for sequencing was PBMCs. Receptors were obtained from a man in his forties in good health and CMV-seropositive. Each CDR3 is given with its conserved first and last residue. Fields, in order: D gene, clone size, J gene, V gene, CDR3 DNA, CDR3 protein. D genes are given only for firm matches. Size values are once, few and many counts, or a class for expanded clones, and some rows have none.

d_call: NA
clone_size: NA
j_call: TRBJ2-2
v_call: TRBV28
cdr3_nt: TGTGCCAGCAGAACACCGACAGGGGAGCTGTTTTTT
cdr3_aa: CASRTPTGELFF

d_call: TRBD2
clone_size: medium-sized
j_call: TRBJ2-2
v_call: TRBV7-9
cdr3_nt: TGTGCCAGCAGCTCTGGACTAGCGGGGAGCACCGGGGAGCTGTTTTTT
cdr3_aa: CASSSGLAGSTGELFF

d_call: NA
clone_size: NA
j_call: TRBJ2-1
v_call: TRBV5-8
cdr3_nt: TGTGCCAGCGCCAAGCTACGGGGGGCATCCTACAATGAGCAGTTCTTC
cdr3_aa: CASAKLRGASYNEQFF

d_call: TRBD2
clone_size: NA
j_call: TRBJ2-1
v_call: TRBV5-1
cdr3_nt: TGCGCCAGCAGCTCTCTAGCGGCCTACAATGAGCAGTTCTTC
cdr3_aa: CASSSLAAYNEQFF

d_call: TRBD2
clone_size: NA
j_call: TRBJ2-1
v_call: TRBV6-6
cdr3_nt: TGTGCCAGCAGTTACGGCGGGAGCTCCTACAATGAGCAGTTCTTC
cdr3_aa: CASSYGGSSYNEQFF

d_call: TRBD1
clone_size: NA
j_call: TRBJ2-4
v_call: TRBV18
cdr3_nt: TGTGCCAGCTCACCGACAGGGGGCGAAGTCAAAAACATTCAGTACTTC
cdr3_aa: CASSPTGGEVKNIQYF

d_call: TRBD1
clone_size: NA
j_call: TRBJ1-2
v_call: TRBV30
cdr3_nt: TGTGCCTGGAGCCGGACAGGGAACTATGGCTACACCTTC
cdr3_aa: CAWSRTGNYGYTF

d_call: NA
clone_size: once
j_call: TRBJ2-6
v_call: TRBV6-1
cdr3_nt: TGTGCCAGCAGTGAACAGACTGGGGCCAACGTCCTGACTTTC
cdr3_aa: CASSEQTGANVLTF

d_call: TRBD1
clone_size: NA
j_call: TRBJ1-4
v_call: TRBV19
cdr3_nt: TGTGCCAGTAGTATCCGGGACAGCCTAGGGGATGAAAAACTGTTTTTT
cdr3_aa: CASSIRDSLGDEKLFF

d_call: TRBD2
clone_size: NA
j_call: TRBJ2-1
v_call: TRBV7-3
cdr3_nt: TGTGCCAGCAGTCTAGCGGGAGGATATAGGTACAATGAGCAGTTCTTC
cdr3_aa: CASSLAGGYRYNEQFF

d_call: TRBD2
clone_size: NA
j_call: TRBJ2-7
v_call: TRBV5-4
cdr3_nt: TGTGCCAGCAGCTTGGAGCGGGGGGCAACCTACGAGCAGTACTTC
cdr3_aa: CASSLERGATYEQYF

d_call: NA
clone_size: NA
j_call: TRBJ1-1
v_call: TRBV5-8
cdr3_nt: TGTGCCAGCGGTCGGTCCAGGGAAGCTTTCTTT
cdr3_aa: CASGRSREAFF

d_call: NA
clone_size: NA
j_call: TRBJ1-3
v_call: TRBV28
cdr3_nt: TGTGCCAGCAAAGGCAGGGTAAACACCATATATTTT
cdr3_aa: CASKGRVNTIYF

d_call: NA
clone_size: NA
j_call: TRBJ2-1
v_call: TRBV7-9
cdr3_nt: TGTGCCAGCAGCCCCCGGGGGAAGACGAGCAATGAGCAGTTCTTC
cdr3_aa: CASSPRGKTSNEQFF

d_call: NA
clone_size: NA
j_call: TRBJ2-7
v_call: TRBV6-6
cdr3_nt: TGTGCCAGCGGGCTTCCGCCCTACGAGCAGTACTTC
cdr3_aa: CASGLPPYEQYF

d_call: TRBD1
clone_size: NA
j_call: TRBJ1-5
v_call: TRBV28
cdr3_nt: TGTGCCAGCAGTTTGGAGGGGGCATGGGATCAGCCCCAGCATTTT
cdr3_aa: CASSLEGAWDQPQHF

d_call: TRBD2
clone_size: few
j_call: TRBJ2-7
v_call: TRBV27
cdr3_nt: TGTGCCAGCAGTTATGGCCTCACGGGTAGCGGGAGGGTGTACGAGCAGTACTTC
cdr3_aa: CASSYGLTGSGRVYEQYF

d_call: TRBD2
clone_size: once
j_call: TRBJ2-7
v_call: TRBV9
cdr3_nt: TGTGCCAGCAGCGTAGGCGGACTAGCGGGGGCCGAGCAGTACTTC
cdr3_aa: CASSVGGLAGAEQYF

d_call: TRBD1
clone_size: NA
j_call: TRBJ2-7
v_call: TRBV28
cdr3_nt: TGTGCCAGCAGGGCAGGGGGCATCGACGAGCAGTACTTC
cdr3_aa: CASRAGGIDEQYF

d_call: NA
clone_size: NA
j_call: TRBJ2-7
v_call: TRBV27
cdr3_nt: TGTGCCAGCAGTTTAAACATCTACGAGCAGTACTTC
cdr3_aa: CASSLNIYEQYF

d_call: TRBD2
clone_size: few
j_call: TRBJ2-2
v_call: TRBV15
cdr3_nt: TGTGCCACCAGCAGACCTACTAGCGGGAGAACGACCGGGGAGCTGTTTTTT
cdr3_aa: CATSRPTSGRTTGELFF

d_call: TRBD1
clone_size: NA
j_call: TRBJ1-2
v_call: TRBV5-4
cdr3_nt: TGTGCCAGCAGTTTTTCCGGGACAGGGGGCCATGGCTACACCTTC
cdr3_aa: CASSFSGTGGHGYTF

d_call: TRBD1
clone_size: NA
j_call: TRBJ1-2
v_call: TRBV18
cdr3_nt: TGTGCCAGCTCACCAGCCTCAGGGGGTGGTGGCTACACCTTC
cdr3_aa: CASSPASGGGGYTF

d_call: TRBD1
clone_size: NA
j_call: TRBJ1-2
v_call: TRBV29-1
cdr3_nt: TGCAGCGCTACCGGGACAGGGTATGGCTACACCTTC
cdr3_aa: CSATGTGYGYTF

d_call: NA
clone_size: NA
j_call: TRBJ1-4
v_call: TRBV6-1
cdr3_nt: TGTGCCAGCAGCATACAGGGTACGGATGAAAAACTGTTTTTT
cdr3_aa: CASSIQGTDEKLFF

d_call: TRBD1
clone_size: NA
j_call: TRBJ2-1
v_call: TRBV6-6
cdr3_nt: TGTGCCAGCAGTGCCCGGGACAGGGGGTACAATGAGCAGTTCTTC
cdr3_aa: CASSARDRGYNEQFF

d_call: TRBD1
clone_size: NA
j_call: TRBJ1-6
v_call: TRBV6-5
cdr3_nt: TGTGCCAGCAGACCGGGACAGAATTCACCCCTCCACTTT
cdr3_aa: CASRPGQNSPLHF

d_call: NA
clone_size: NA
j_call: TRBJ1-5
v_call: TRBV6-1
cdr3_nt: TGTGCCAGCAGGGGAGTTAACTCGGATCAGCCCCAGCATTTT
cdr3_aa: CASRGVNSDQPQHF

d_call: NA
clone_size: few
j_call: TRBJ2-5
v_call: TRBV29-1
cdr3_nt: TGCAGCGTTGTAAACAGGGCTGTAGAGACCCAGTACTTC
cdr3_aa: CSVVNRAVETQYF

d_call: NA
clone_size: NA
j_call: TRBJ2-7
v_call: TRBV27
cdr3_nt: TGTGCCAGCAGTCCCCTAGCGACCACTTATGAGAACGAGCAGTACTTC
cdr3_aa: CASSPLATTYENEQYF

d_call: NA
clone_size: NA
j_call: TRBJ1-1
v_call: TRBV21-1
cdr3_nt: TGTGCCAGCAGCAAAGCGCTTGTTTACGGGGGGGGAATGAACACTGAAGCTTTCTTT
cdr3_aa: CASSKALVYGGGMNTEAFF

d_call: TRBD1
clone_size: once
j_call: TRBJ2-7
v_call: TRBV29-1
cdr3_nt: TGCAGCGTATTGACAGGGGATAGGGGCTACGAGCAGTACTTC
cdr3_aa: CSVLTGDRGYEQYF

d_call: NA
clone_size: few
j_call: TRBJ2-3
v_call: TRBV29-1
cdr3_nt: TGCAGCGTTGAGGGGCCCAGGAGAGATACGCAGTATTTT
cdr3_aa: CSVEGPRRDTQYF

d_call: NA
clone_size: NA
j_call: TRBJ1-6
v_call: TRBV27
cdr3_nt: TGTGCCAGCAGTTTGGAGACCAATAATTCACCCCTCCACTTT
cdr3_aa: CASSLETNNSPLHF

d_call: NA
clone_size: NA
j_call: TRBJ1-6
v_call: TRBV27
cdr3_nt: TGTGCCAGCAGTTTAATCCCCGGGGGAGCATCCTATAATTCACCCCTCCACTTT
cdr3_aa: CASSLIPGGASYNSPLHF

d_call: NA
clone_size: NA
j_call: TRBJ1-5
v_call: TRBV15
cdr3_nt: TGTGCCACCAGCAGAGATCAGGGCCCAGAGCAGCCCCAGCATTTT
cdr3_aa: CATSRDQGPEQPQHF

d_call: TRBD1
clone_size: NA
j_call: TRBJ2-5
v_call: TRBV29-1
cdr3_nt: TGCAGCTCGCACCCCCAGGGGGCAGAGACCCAGTACTTC
cdr3_aa: CSSHPQGAETQYF

d_call: NA
clone_size: NA
j_call: TRBJ2-3
v_call: TRBV11-3
cdr3_nt: TGTGCCAGCAGCTTAGTAATGACAGATACGCAGTATTTT
cdr3_aa: CASSLVMTDTQYF

d_call: NA
clone_size: NA
j_call: TRBJ2-3
v_call: TRBV10-3
cdr3_nt: TGTGCCATCAGTGAGCCACTAGCAAATGGGGGGGCGGGTACAGATACGCAGTATTTT
cdr3_aa: CAISEPLANGGAGTDTQYF

d_call: TRBD1
clone_size: few
j_call: TRBJ2-7
v_call: TRBV10-3
cdr3_nt: TGTGCCACGAATGCTCGTGACAGGGATACCTACGAGCAGTACTTC
cdr3_aa: CATNARDRDTYEQYF

d_call: NA
clone_size: NA
j_call: TRBJ2-7
v_call: TRBV9
cdr3_nt: TGTGCCAGCAGCGTAGCGGGATCGGGTCTATACGAGCAGTACTTC
cdr3_aa: CASSVAGSGLYEQYF

d_call: NA
clone_size: few
j_call: TRBJ1-2
v_call: TRBV11-2
cdr3_nt: TGTGCCAGCAGCTTCCCCCGTGAAGGGGCCGACTACACCTTC
cdr3_aa: CASSFPREGADYTF

d_call: NA
clone_size: NA
j_call: TRBJ1-5
v_call: TRBV19
cdr3_nt: TGTGCCAGTAGTATAGGCAGGGCAATGGGTCAGCCCCAGCATTTT
cdr3_aa: CASSIGRAMGQPQHF

d_call: TRBD1
clone_size: NA
j_call: TRBJ2-6
v_call: TRBV11-1
cdr3_nt: TGTGCCAGCAGCTTAGAAAAAGACAGGGTCTCTGGGGCCAACGTCCTGACTTTC
cdr3_aa: CASSLEKDRVSGANVLTF

d_call: NA
clone_size: few
j_call: TRBJ2-7
v_call: TRBV11-1
cdr3_nt: TGTGCCAGCAGCCCGGACTCGGATTACTCCTACGAGCAGTACTTC
cdr3_aa: CASSPDSDYSYEQYF

d_call: NA
clone_size: NA
j_call: TRBJ2-6
v_call: TRBV13
cdr3_nt: TGTGCCAGCAGCAATGAGCCCTCTGGGGCCAACGTCCTGACTTTC
cdr3_aa: CASSNEPSGANVLTF

d_call: TRBD1
clone_size: NA
j_call: TRBJ2-7
v_call: TRBV10-3
cdr3_nt: TGTGCCATCTACGCGGGACAGGGGGGCGAGCAGTACTTC
cdr3_aa: CAIYAGQGGEQYF

d_call: TRBD2
clone_size: NA
j_call: TRBJ2-7
v_call: TRBV5-1
cdr3_nt: TGCGCCAGCAGCTTGACAGGGTTTGCGGGACTAGGCTCGTTCAACGAGCAGTACTTC
cdr3_aa: CASSLTGFAGLGSFNEQYF

d_call: NA
clone_size: NA
j_call: TRBJ1-2
v_call: TRBV15
cdr3_nt: TGTGCCACCAGCAGAGCTGAGGGTGCGGTCCCAGCGAATGGCTACACCTTC
cdr3_aa: CATSRAEGAVPANGYTF

d_call: NA
clone_size: NA
j_call: TRBJ2-7
v_call: TRBV12-2
cdr3_nt: TGTGCAAGTCGCCCCGCGAAGCGGGAGGCCTACGAGCAGTACTTC
cdr3_aa: CASRPAKREAYEQYF

d_call: TRBD1
clone_size: NA
j_call: TRBJ2-3
v_call: TRBV18
cdr3_nt: TGTGCCAGCTCACGGGACAGGGAGGGCACAGATACGCAGTATTTT
cdr3_aa: CASSRDREGTDTQYF

d_call: TRBD1
clone_size: NA
j_call: TRBJ2-3
v_call: TRBV27
cdr3_nt: TGTGCCAGCAGTTTAGGGACAGTTCGGAGCACAGATACGCAGTATTTT
cdr3_aa: CASSLGTVRSTDTQYF

d_call: TRBD1
clone_size: NA
j_call: TRBJ1-3
v_call: TRBV7-6
cdr3_nt: TGTGCCAGCAGCTTAGTAATCGGGCAGGGGGAACGGAACACCATATATTTT
cdr3_aa: CASSLVIGQGERNTIYF

d_call: NA
clone_size: few
j_call: TRBJ1-1
v_call: TRBV5-5
cdr3_nt: TGTGCCAGCAGCTTTACCACACGGAGTGAAGCTTTCTTT
cdr3_aa: CASSFTTRSEAFF